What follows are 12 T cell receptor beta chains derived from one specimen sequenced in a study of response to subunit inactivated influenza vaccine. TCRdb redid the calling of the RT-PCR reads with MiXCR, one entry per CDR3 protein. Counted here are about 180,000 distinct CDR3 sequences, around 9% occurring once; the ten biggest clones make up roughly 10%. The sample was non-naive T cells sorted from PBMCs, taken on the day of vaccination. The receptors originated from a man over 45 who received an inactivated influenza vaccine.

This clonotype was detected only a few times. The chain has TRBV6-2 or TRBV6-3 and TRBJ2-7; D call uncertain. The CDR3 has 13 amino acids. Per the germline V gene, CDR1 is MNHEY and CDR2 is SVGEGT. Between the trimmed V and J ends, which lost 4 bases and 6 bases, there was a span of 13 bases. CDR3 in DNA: TGTGCCAGCAGTTCCGTCTACATCGCCGAGCAGTACTTC. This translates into CASSSVYIAEQYF.

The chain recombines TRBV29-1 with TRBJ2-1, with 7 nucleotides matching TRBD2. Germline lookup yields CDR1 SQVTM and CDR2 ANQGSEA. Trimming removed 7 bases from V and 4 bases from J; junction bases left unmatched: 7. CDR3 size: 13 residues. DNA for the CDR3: TGCAGCGGACAGCGGGACCTTTACAATGAGCAGTTCTTC. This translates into CSGQRDLYNEQFF.

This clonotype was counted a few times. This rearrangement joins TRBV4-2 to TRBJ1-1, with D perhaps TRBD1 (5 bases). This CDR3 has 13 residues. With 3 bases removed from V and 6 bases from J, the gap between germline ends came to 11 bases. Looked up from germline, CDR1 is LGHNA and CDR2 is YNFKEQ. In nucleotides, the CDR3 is TGTGCCAGCAGCCAGGCCATGGGACCTGAAGCTTTCTTT. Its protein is CASSQAMGPEAFF.

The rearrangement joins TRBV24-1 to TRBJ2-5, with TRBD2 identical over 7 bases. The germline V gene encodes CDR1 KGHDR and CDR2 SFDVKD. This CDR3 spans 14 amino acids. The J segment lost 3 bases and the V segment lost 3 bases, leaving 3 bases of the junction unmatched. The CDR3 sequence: CATSDGGGEETQYF. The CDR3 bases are TGTGCCACCAGTGATGGCGGGGGAGAAGAGACCCAGTACTTC.

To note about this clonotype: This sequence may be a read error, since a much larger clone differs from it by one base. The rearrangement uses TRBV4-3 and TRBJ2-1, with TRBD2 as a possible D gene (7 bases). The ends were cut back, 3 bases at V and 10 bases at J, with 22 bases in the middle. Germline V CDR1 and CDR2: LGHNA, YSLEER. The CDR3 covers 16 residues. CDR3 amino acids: CASSHEGGLTPIEQFF. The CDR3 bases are TGCGCCAGCAGCCACGAGGGGGGACTAACCCCCATCGAGCAGTTCTTC.

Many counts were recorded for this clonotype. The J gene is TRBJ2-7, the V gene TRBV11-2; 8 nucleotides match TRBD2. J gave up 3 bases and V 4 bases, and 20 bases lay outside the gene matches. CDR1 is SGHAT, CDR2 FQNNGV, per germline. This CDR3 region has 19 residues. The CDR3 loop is CASSSHRGTAGTSLYEQYF. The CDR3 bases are TGTGCCAGCAGCTCGCACCGTGGGACGGCCGGGACTAGTCTCTACGAGCAGTACTTC. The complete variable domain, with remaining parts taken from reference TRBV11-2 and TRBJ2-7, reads EAGVAQSPRYKIIEKRQSVAFWCNPISGHATLYWYQQILGQGPKLLIQFQNNGVVDDSQLPKDRFSAERLKGVDSTLKIQPAKLEDSAVYLCASSSHRGTAGTSLYEQYFGPGTRLTVT.

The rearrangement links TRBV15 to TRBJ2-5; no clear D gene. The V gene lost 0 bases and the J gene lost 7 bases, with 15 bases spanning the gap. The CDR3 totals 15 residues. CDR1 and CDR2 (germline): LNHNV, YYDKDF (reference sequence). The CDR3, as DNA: TGTGCCACCAGCAGAGAAATCATAACCGGCGGGACCCAGTACTTC. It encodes CATSREIITGGTQYF.

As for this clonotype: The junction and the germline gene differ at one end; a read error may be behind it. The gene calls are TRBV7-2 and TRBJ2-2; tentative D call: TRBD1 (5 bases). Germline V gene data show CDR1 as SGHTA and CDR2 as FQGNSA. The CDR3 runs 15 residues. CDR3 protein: CACSSDGHNTGELFF. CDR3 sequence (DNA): TGTGCCTGCAGCTCGGACGGACACAACACCGGGGAGCTGTTTTTT.

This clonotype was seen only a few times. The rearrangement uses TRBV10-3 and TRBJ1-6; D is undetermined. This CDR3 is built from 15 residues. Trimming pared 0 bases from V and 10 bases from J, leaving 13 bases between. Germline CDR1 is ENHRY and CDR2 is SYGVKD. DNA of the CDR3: TGTGCCATCAGTGAGTCGGCGGCAGGAGGGTCACCCCTCCACTTT. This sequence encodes CAISESAAGGSPLHF.

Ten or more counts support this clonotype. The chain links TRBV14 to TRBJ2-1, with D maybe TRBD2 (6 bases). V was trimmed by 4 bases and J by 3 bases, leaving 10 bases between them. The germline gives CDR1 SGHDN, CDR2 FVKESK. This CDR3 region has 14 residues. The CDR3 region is CASSLAVNYNEQFF. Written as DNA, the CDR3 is TGTGCCAGCAGCCTAGCGGTCAACTACAATGAGCAGTTCTTC.

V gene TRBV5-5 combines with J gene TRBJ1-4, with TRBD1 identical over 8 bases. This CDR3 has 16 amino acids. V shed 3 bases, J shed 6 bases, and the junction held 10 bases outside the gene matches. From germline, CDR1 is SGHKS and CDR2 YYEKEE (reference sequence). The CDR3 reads CASSWGWSGGHEKLFF. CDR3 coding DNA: TGTGCCAGCAGCTGGGGGTGGTCAGGGGGCCATGAAAAACTGTTTTTT.

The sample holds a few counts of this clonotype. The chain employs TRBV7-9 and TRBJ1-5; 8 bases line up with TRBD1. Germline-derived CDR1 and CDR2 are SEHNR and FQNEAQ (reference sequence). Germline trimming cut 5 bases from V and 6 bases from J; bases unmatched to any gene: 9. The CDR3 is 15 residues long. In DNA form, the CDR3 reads TGTGCCAGCAGCCAAACAGGGGGGATCGGTCAGCCCCAGCATTTT. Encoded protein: CASSQTGGIGQPQHF.